This T cell receptor (beta chain) was identified during a study of blood T cells in healthy people across ages. With a J-beta primer mix and a sample-barcoded 5' primer, a second PCR ran about 7 to 12 cycles. Each CDR3 protein is one row after TCRdb ran MiXCR on the 5' RACE reads. The sample holds about 730,000 distinct CDR3 sequences, about 42% seen once. Findings of the study overall: Among long-lived donors, naive CD4+ cells were more numerous and diversity higher than in aged donors. Naive T cell percentage showed a strong correlation with TCR beta diversity.

CDR3 length: 15 amino acids. The V end was cut by 1 base, the J end by 8 bases, with 15 bases between. The germline CDR1 and CDR2 sequences are SGHTA and FQGNSA. This clonotype was found many times. Its cognate antigen is unknown. Russia was home to the donors, healthy Caucasian individuals aged about 6 to 90. The sequence derives from a woman aged 55-69 years in good health. The sample was blood. The rearrangement joins TRBV7-2 to TRBJ2-1; possibly TRBD1 for D (5 bases). CDR3 protein: CASSLGGDGSYEQFF. Written as DNA, the CDR3 is TGTGCCAGCAGCTTAGGGGGCGACGGTAGTTATGAGCAGTTCTTC.